This T cell receptor beta chain was documented in a study of vaccination effects on CD4 cells after COVID-19 (dated by TCRdb to between 2022 and 2023). Notes on the research overall: Participants received two doses of either the BNT162b2 or the mRNA-1273 mRNA SARS-CoV-2 vaccine. SARS-CoV-2 spike-specific CD4+ TCR repertoires from before and after mRNA vaccination were compared in COVID-19 convalescent patients and in infection-naive vaccine recipients. The full study included 9 to 10 COVID-19 convalescent patients and a handful of SARS-CoV-2-naive healthy vaccine recipients. In the study, cultures from other donors were sequenced using the Oncomine TCR Beta short-read assay on an Illumina iSeq 100. Study-wide findings and limitations: Both infection-induced and vaccine-induced clones contracted markedly at late post-vaccination timepoints, which is consistent with waning T cell responses. The study was limited by a small number of convalescent patients and lacked early post-infection timepoints. In healthy vaccine recipients, vaccine-induced clones were almost all SARS-CoV-2 mono-reactive, with only 1 of 255 cross-reactive with common cold coronaviruses.

Concerning this clone: What antigen it recognizes has not been identified. One base away there is no much larger clone; base qualities are not given.

To identify antigen-specific CD4+ T cell clonotypes by their expansion, the ViraFEST assay first stimulated PBMC with viral peptide pools and then applied TCR sequencing. After approximately 11 days of culture, CD4+ T cells were isolated with the EasySep CD4+ T cell isolation kit. None of the healthy vaccine recipients had a prior SARS-CoV-2 infection, which was confirmed by nucleocapsid antibody tests that came back negative both before and after vaccination. Two million PBMC per well were cultured in IMDM with approximately 5% human AB serum, roughly 10 IU/ml IL-2 and gentamicin, plus 10 ug/ml peptides. On days 3 and 7, half of the culture medium was replaced with fresh IL-2-containing medium. Each peptide stimulation condition was cultured in triplicate wells unless otherwise noted. Using Ficoll-Paque Plus gradient centrifugation, PBMC were separated from whole blood and then either used fresh or cryopreserved at -140C. Overlapping peptide pools spanned the spike proteins of SARS-CoV-2 and the common cold coronaviruses HCoV-NL63, HCoV-OC43 and HCoV-229E. The QIAamp micro DNA kit was used to extract genomic DNA from the cultured CD4+ T cells.

For CDR1 and CDR2, the germline V gene lists LGHNA and YNFKEQ. Counted from cysteine to phenylalanine, this CDR3 has 17 amino acids. Just the 51-base CDR3 DNA is kept, in frame starting at base 1. V trim: 0 bases; J trim: 3 bases; unmatched bases: 4. The library was produced with the immunoSEQ multiplex PCR assay. TCR beta CDR3 sequencing was performed on DNA from the cultured, isolated CD4+ T cells. As for how the authors treated the data: Non-productive TCR sequences were removed and reads were trimmed to the CDR3 region, keeping CDR3s of at least 7 amino acids. The MANAFEST web app was used to pick out antigen-specific clonotypes by comparing their expansion in peptide wells with that in reference cultures. To be called positive, a clone needed expansion at FDR<0.05 compared with the reference and with all other wells, an odds ratio greater than 5, and a frequency greater than 0.1% in two replicate wells. Clonotypes significantly expanded in SARS-CoV-2 spike wells and in at least one common cold coronavirus spike condition were defined as cross-reactive. CDR3 similarity was assessed by Levenshtein distance with the stringdist R package, and unrooted trees were built with ape in R 3.6.1. Held by TCRdb, this immuneACCESS table contains in-frame sequences only and omits some clones. Under half of the omission traces to an unresolved V gene where checked; the cause of the rest is unknown. V, J and clone size were drawn from that table, and D and trimming were deduced from the DNA. The sample data list roughly 76,000 clones, and 74% of these were observed just once. The ten largest clones add up to roughly 1.7% of the sample.

The sequence derives from a human donor who received a COVID-19 vaccine. The chain is encoded by TRBV4-2 joined to TRBJ2-5, and 13 junction bases match TRBD2. The sequencing used CD4+ T cells from PBMCs cultured with HCoV-229E spike peptides, collected before COVID-19 vaccination. Explained via the paper, the cell subset or site label denotes: HCoV-229E spike overlapping peptide pool stimulation. The DNA sequence is TGTGCCAGCAGCCAAGAGGGGGGACTAGCGGGGAAAGAGACCCAGTACTTC. It is translated as CASSQEGGLAGKETQYF.